The clone carrying this T cell receptor (beta chain) has a single count. The sample is drawn from a study of OX40 agonist ivuxolimab in advanced cancers. Assay used: immunoSEQ multiplex PCR; TCRdb lists only in-frame clones, some missing. The repertoire holds 50,000 to 75,000 clones, with around 87% as singletons. This CDR3 comprises 15 residues. CDR1 is LGHNA and CDR2 is YSLEER in the germline V gene. Trimming took off 0 bases at V and 7 bases at J, with 13 bases between the two ends. Sequenced here: CD4+ or CD8+ T cells sorted from blood, sampled in a trial of the OX40 agonist ivuxolimab. J is TRBJ2-1 and V is TRBV4-3; D tentatively fits TRBD1 or TRBD2 (6 bases each). The sequence was collected from an adult with an advanced solid tumor such as melanoma, head and neck, liver or kidney cancer. CDR3 amino acids: CASSQDPGARNEQFF. The CDR3 DNA sequence: TGCGCCAGCAGCCAAGATCCGGGGGCTCGGAATGAGCAGTTCTTC.